This record looks at one T cell receptor beta chain sequence and its context. Its antigen specificity is not known. There are no base qualities to consult, and no much larger clone falls within one base. In Seattle, one collaborating source enrolled patients while the infection was active and tracked those patients longitudinally over the course of disease. Whole blood was collected in K2EDTA tubes by collaborating institutions according to the institutions' own protocols. For TCRbeta analysis, collaborators shipped samples in one of three forms: frozen whole blood, isolated PBMCs, or DNA extracted from either of those sample types. Trimming accounts for 3 bases at V and 7 bases at J, while the number of junction bases matched to no gene is 3. Its CDR3 holds 12 amino acids, cysteine through phenylalanine. The read is trimmed to its CDR3 DNA, 36 bases read in frame from base 1. The germline V gene sets CDR1 to SGHRS and CDR2 to YFSETQ.

The record originates from a study of blood T cell repertoires in COVID-19 (dated by TCRdb to 2018 to 2020). A note on the overall study: Samples from collaborators originated in the United States, Italy and Spain and spanned both the acute and convalescent phases of COVID-19. The material from the prospective study consisted of cDNA or gDNA derived from T cells, B-cell-depleted T cells, or PBMCs. The dataset comprised deeply sampled blood TCRbeta repertoires from subjects exposed to, actively infected with, or recovered from COVID-19. The repertoires were released in a freely available public database intended as a resource for research on the immune response to SARS-CoV-2. The samples were drawn from the first 160 participants of the ongoing ImmuneRACE study and from 1,200 or so subjects provided by 6 global collaborators. Nearly every sample came with metadata listing a de-identified subject ID, COVID-19 status, age in years and sex. Where HLA class I and class II types were available, the types were taken from metadata supplied by the sample provider, not from assay-based typing.

The immunoSEQ Assay, a bias-controlled multiplex PCR, was used to amplify TCRbeta CDR3 regions from genomic DNA. In the paper's pipeline: The number of nucleated cells in each sample was estimated from the amplification of reference gene primers within the assay. To quantify the absolute abundance of each unique TCRbeta CDR3 rearrangement, sequence reads were collapsed and filtered. Productive Simpson clonality was computed per sample as the square root of Simpson's diversity index over productive rearrangements. Held by TCRdb, this immuneACCESS table contains in-frame sequences only and omits some clones. Under half of the omission traces to an unresolved V gene where checked; the cause of the rest is unknown. V and J calls and clone size come straight from that table; D and trimming were deduced from the DNA. Present in this sample are under 250,000 clones, 70% to 90% of which were seen just once. The ten biggest clones cover roughly a sixth of the sample.

The research as a whole found: The amount of clinical and demographic metadata varied by source and participant and was provided uncurated.

Sequencing input: peripheral blood. The sequence links TRBV5-1 to TRBJ2-7; TRBD1 aligns with 8 central bases. This sequence originates from a man in his fifties or sixties with COVID-19, enrolled during active disease. The base sequence is TGCGCCAGCAGCTCCAGGGGGCAGGAGCAGTACTTC. Translated, it reads CASSSRGQEQYF.